What follows are 30 T cell receptor beta chains derived from one specimen sequenced in a study of cytomegalovirus exposure and HLA in healthy donors. Only in-frame clones appear in the TCRdb table, and some are missing; sequencing was by immunoSEQ multiplex PCR. The sample gives about 150,000 clones, 80% to 95% of which show up once; 0.6% to 0.8% is in the top ten. Sequences were obtained from PBMCs. These receptors were collected from a man between 18 and 29 years old in good health and CMV-seronegative.

The chain couples TRBV9 to TRBJ2-3; 9 bases fit TRBD2. Trimming took 5 bases from V and 0 from J; bases not matched to a gene: 4. Germline CDR1 and CDR2: SGDLS and YYNGEE. The CDR3 length is 15 residues. DNA of the CDR3: TGTGCCAGCAGTACTAGCGGGTCTAGCACAGATACGCAGTATTTT. Residues: CASSTSGSSTDTQYF.

The chain uses TRBV7-8 and TRBJ1-5, with unresolved D. There are 15 residues in the CDR3. Trimming took 2 bases from V and 6 from J, leaving 14 bases between them. Looked up from germline, CDR1 is SGHVS and CDR2 is FQNEAQ. The CDR3: CASSLLLNSLQPQHF. In DNA form, the CDR3 reads TGTGCCAGCAGCTTACTTCTCAACTCACTTCAGCCCCAGCATTTT.

V usage is TRBV7-9 and J usage is TRBJ2-1; 8 bases line up with TRBD2. CDR1 SEHNR and CDR2 FQNEAQ come from the germline V gene (reference sequence). The V segment lost 1 base and the J segment 2 bases; nucleotides outside the gene matches: 13. This CDR3 has 19 amino acids. This chain's CDR3 is CASSLDRSARSGAYNEQFF. Here the CDR3 DNA reads TGTGCCAGCAGCTTAGATCGTAGCGCTCGTAGCGGGGCCTACAATGAGCAGTTCTTC.

The gene calls are TRBV7-3 and TRBJ2-1, with D maybe TRBD2 (6 bases). The CDR3 sequence is 12 residues long. Germline CDR1 reads SGHTA; CDR2 reads FQGTGA. V was pared by 9 bases and J by 6 bases, with 12 bases between. The CDR3 DNA is TGTGCCAGTTCCGGGGGTCGCAATGAGCAGTTCTTC. It encodes CASSGGRNEQFF.

The rearrangement uses TRBV5-1 and TRBJ2-5; D is possibly TRBD1 (5 bases). Germline V CDR1 and CDR2: SGHRS, YFSETQ. The length of the CDR3 is 14 residues. Deletions cut 1 base from V and 5 bases from J, with 12 bases between. CDR3 loop: CASSLSGIRETQYF. Here the CDR3 DNA reads TGCGCCAGCAGCTTGTCAGGGATAAGGGAGACCCAGTACTTC.

This rearrangement joins TRBV13 to TRBJ2-5, with D tentatively TRBD2 (8 bases). The germline CDR1 and CDR2 sequences are PRHDT and FYEKMQ (reference sequence). Trimming took off 5 bases at V and 3 bases at J, with 16 bases between the two ends. The CDR3 has 15 residues. CDR3 DNA sequence: TGTGCCAGCAGCGCGGGGGGACAGTTTAAAGAGACCCAGTACTTC. Translation: CASSAGGQFKETQYF.

This clone was observed once. This chain links TRBV9 with TRBJ1-1; D ambiguous. Looked up from germline, CDR1 is SGDLS and CDR2 is YYNGEE. The V end lost 4 bases, the J end lost 3 bases, and 10 bases lay between the germline ends. The CDR3 runs to 13 residues. The CDR3: CASSSIPDTEAFF. As DNA, the CDR3 is TGTGCCAGCAGCTCTATCCCTGACACTGAAGCTTTCTTT.

The J gene is TRBJ2-7, the V gene TRBV6-5, with TRBD2 as a possible D gene (5 bases). The CDR3 has 13 amino acids. The germline V gene encodes CDR1 MNHEY and CDR2 SVGAGI. V dropped 2 bases and J dropped 4 bases, with 9 bases sitting between them. CDR3 DNA sequence: TGTGCCAGCAGTTACCCTACGGGGTACGAGCAGTACGTC. This translates into CASSYPTGYEQYV.

The V call is TRBV14, the J call TRBJ2-2; 13 bases align to TRBD2. The CDR3 sequence is 19 residues long. J gave up 3 bases and V 4 bases, and 11 bases lay outside the gene matches. Germline V gives CDR1 SGHDN, CDR2 FVKESK. The CDR3 bases are TGTGCCAGCAGCCGCCTACTAGCGGGAGGGCCGGGGGACACCGGGGAGCTGTTTTTT. It translates to CASSRLLAGGPGDTGELFF.

The chain has TRBV28 and TRBJ2-3, with 13 positions matching TRBD2. V was pared by 5 bases and J by 7 bases, with 9 bases of the junction left unmatched. The CDR3 covers 16 residues. CDR1 is MDHEN, CDR2 SYDVKM, per germline. The CDR3 DNA sequence: TGTGCCAGCAGTCCCTGGACTAGCGGGAGCGGTAATACGCAGTATTTT. Residues: CASSPWTSGSGNTQYF. Combining the CDR3 with reference TRBV28 and TRBJ2-3 gives the whole variable domain DVKVTQSSRYLVKRTGEKVFLECVQDMDHENMFWYRQDPGLGLRLIYFSYDVKMKEKGDIPEGYSVSREKKERFSLILESASTNQTSMYLCASSPWTSGSGNTQYFGPGTRLTVL.

In this sample, this clone turned up once. The V call is TRBV15, the J call TRBJ1-1; D may be TRBD1 (5 bases). CDR1 is LNHNV and CDR2 is YYDKDF in the germline V gene (reference sequence). CDR3 length equals 14 residues. The V end was cut by 2 bases, the J end by 5 bases, with 12 bases between. Here the CDR3 reads CATSRTGLETEAFF. CDR3 DNA: TGTGCCACCAGCAGAACAGGATTGGAGACTGAAGCTTTCTTT.

The CDR3 DNA reads TGTGCCAGTAGTAGTTCGGGGTCCCTGGGTGAGACCCAGTACTTC. It encodes CASSSSGSLGETQYF. This sequence joins TRBV19 and TRBJ2-5; tentative D call: TRBD2 (5 bases). CDR1 LNHDA and CDR2 SQIVND come from the germline V gene (reference sequence). V lost 4 bases and J lost 5, with 17 bases in between. The CDR3 totals 15 residues.

This chain uses TRBV15 with TRBJ2-7; D may be TRBD2 (6 bases). The CDR3 loop spans 15 amino acids. V was shortened by 0 bases and J by 5 bases, with 14 bases between the two germline ends. From germline, CDR1 is LNHNV and CDR2 YYDKDF (reference sequence). The CDR3 reads CATSRDLRGVNEQYF. For the CDR3, the DNA is TGTGCCACCAGCAGAGATCTTCGCGGGGTTAACGAGCAGTACTTC. Supplemented by reference TRBV15 and TRBJ2-7, the full variable domain reads DAMVIQNPRYQVTQFGKPVTLSCSQTLNHNVMYWYQQKSSQAPKLLFHYYDKDFNNEADTPDNFQSRRPNTSFCFLDIRSPGLGDTAMYLCATSRDLRGVNEQYFGPGTRLTVT.

V is TRBV27 and J is TRBJ2-1, with no clear D. This CDR3 is 13 amino acids long. Germline CDR1 is MNHEY and CDR2 is SMNVEV (reference sequence). V was pared by 2 bases and J by 8 bases, with 10 bases between. Written as DNA, the CDR3 is TGTGCCAGCAGTTTACCTGGAGACTATGAGCAGTTCTTC. It encodes CASSLPGDYEQFF.

V and J are TRBV19 and TRBJ2-3, with 9 bases matching TRBD1. The germline V gene has CDR1 LNHDA and CDR2 SQIVND (reference sequence). This CDR3 comprises 14 residues. The ends lost 5 bases at V and 8 bases at J; junction bases unmatched: 8. CDR3 amino acids: CASSSRQGVPTQYF. CDR3 nucleotides: TGTGCCAGTAGTTCCCGACAGGGGGTACCTACGCAGTATTTT.

The chain employs TRBV13 and TRBJ2-7, with 7 bases aligning to TRBD1. Germline V gene lookup returns CDR1 PRHDT and CDR2 FYEKMQ (reference sequence). V gave up 4 bases and J gave up 5 bases; unmatched junction bases: 5. The CDR3 is made up of 13 amino acids. The CDR3 coding sequence is TGTGCCAGCAGCTCGTTCGGACAGGACGAGCAGTACTTC. Amino acid sequence: CASSSFGQDEQYF.

This clone appeared once. This rearrangement joins TRBV7-8 to TRBJ2-2, with 13 nucleotides matching TRBD2. This CDR3 comprises 20 residues. The germline CDR1 and CDR2 sequences are SGHVS and FQNEAQ. Losses at the gene ends were 1 base for V and 3 bases for J; bases not matched to a gene: 11. The CDR3 region is CASSLVGLAGVGRDTGELFF. Written as DNA, the CDR3 is TGTGCCAGCAGCTTAGTCGGACTAGCGGGAGTTGGTAGGGACACCGGGGAGCTGTTTTTT.

This chain connects TRBV18 to TRBJ1-5; D gene unclear. V was clipped by 4 bases and J by 3 bases, with 16 bases between them. The CDR3 sequence is 16 residues long. CDR1 and CDR2 (germline): KGHSH, LQKENI. The CDR3 DNA reads TGTGCCAGCTCACTTCAGTCCAACCCATACAATCAGCCCCAGCATTTT. This sequence encodes CASSLQSNPYNQPQHF.

The rearrangement joins TRBV7-9 to TRBJ2-7; 14 positions agree with TRBD2. Trimming cost V 5 bases and J 7 bases; bases outside gene matches: 10. The CDR3 has 16 residues. Germline-derived CDR1 and CDR2 are SEHNR and FQNEAQ (reference sequence). The CDR3 is CASSGPGLAGVREQYV. Written as DNA, the CDR3 is TGTGCCAGCAGCGGGCCGGGACTAGCGGGAGTTCGGGAGCAGTACGTC.

This clone was observed a single time. This chain joins TRBV7-6 and TRBJ1-1, with unresolved D. V lost 1 base, J lost 3 bases, and 6 bases lay in between. Looked up from germline, CDR1 is SGHVS and CDR2 is FNYEAQ. CDR3 length: 13 amino acids. CDR3 protein: CASSLGTDTEAFF. In DNA, the CDR3 is TGTGCCAGCAGCTTAGGTACAGACACTGAAGCTTTCTTT. The variable domain in full, completed from reference TRBV7-6 and TRBJ1-1, reads GAGVSQSPRYKVTKRGQDVALRCDPISGHVSLYWYRQALGQGPEFLTYFNYEAQQDKSGLPNDRFSAERPEGSISTLTIQRTEQRDSAMYRCASSLGTDTEAFFGQGTRLTVV.

The chain links TRBV7-2 to TRBJ1-2, with no clear D. This CDR3 is built from 13 residues. Germline CDR1 is SGHTA and CDR2 is FQGNSA. Trimming cost V 1 base and J 10 bases, with 13 bases left between them. The CDR3 spells CASSLVLGPDYTF. In nucleotides, the CDR3 is TGTGCCAGCAGCTTAGTTCTGGGCCCCGACTACACCTTC. The complete variable domain, with remaining parts taken from reference TRBV7-2 and TRBJ1-2, reads GAGVSQSPSNKVTEKGKDVELRCDPISGHTALYWYRQSLGQGLEFLIYFQGNSAPDKSGLPSDRFSAERTGGSVSTLTIQRTQQEDSAVYLCASSLVLGPDYTFGSGTRLTVV.

Here the CDR3 DNA reads TGTGCCAGTAGTATAGTAGGGGCTGAAGCTTTCTTT. Its protein product is CASSIVGAEAFF. The chain employs TRBV19 and TRBJ1-1; perhaps TRBD1 as D (5 bases). This CDR3 region has 12 residues. CDR1 and CDR2 from the germline V gene are LNHDA and SQIVND (reference sequence). V was trimmed by 1 base and J by 6 bases, leaving 6 bases between them.

This clone appeared a single time. This chain connects TRBV7-9 to TRBJ2-3; 12 nucleotides agree with TRBD2. The V gene end was trimmed by 1 base and the J gene end by 3 bases; junction bases not matched to a gene: 5. The CDR3 runs to 17 residues. Germline CDR1 and CDR2: SEHNR and FQNEAQ (reference sequence). The CDR3 loop reads CASSLVLAGGLTDTQYF. CDR3 coding DNA: TGTGCCAGCAGCTTAGTTCTAGCGGGAGGGCTAACAGATACGCAGTATTTT.

J is TRBJ2-5 and V is TRBV7-6; D might be TRBD2 (7 bases). V was pared by 4 bases and J by 5 bases, with 14 bases between. The length of the CDR3 is 14 residues. The V gene's germline CDR1 is SGHVS and CDR2 FNYEAQ. This chain's CDR3 is CASSYGGARETQYF. CDR3 nucleotides: TGTGCCAGCAGCTATGGGGGGGCCCGGGAGACCCAGTACTTC.

The chain joins TRBV2 to TRBJ2-1, with 10 bases lining up with TRBD2. Germline V gene data show CDR1 as SNHLY and CDR2 as FYNNEI. With 7 bases clipped from V and 12 bases from J, the junction kept 15 bases outside the gene matches. The CDR3 runs to 15 residues. This chain's CDR3 is CASKRLTSGDLGQFF. DNA for the CDR3: TGTGCCAGCAAGCGGTTAACTAGCGGGGACCTTGGGCAGTTCTTC.

The gene calls are TRBV30 and TRBJ1-6; D unresolved. Per germline, CDR1 GTSNPN and CDR2 SVGIG (reference sequence). CDR3 length equals 14 residues. The V gene lost 5 bases and the J gene lost 7 bases, with 15 bases spanning the gap. The CDR3 nucleotides read TGTGCCTGGGCAGCGGACGCGCGGAATTCACCCCTCCACTTT. Its protein is CAWAADARNSPLHF.

This chain uses TRBV13 with TRBJ1-1; 8 positions match TRBD1. The CDR3 loop spans 14 amino acids. Germline V gene data show CDR1 as PRHDT and CDR2 as FYEKMQ (reference sequence). Losses at the gene ends were 7 bases for V and 4 bases for J; bases not matched to a gene: 8. This CDR3 is CASNRGGGFTEAFF. CDR3 sequence (DNA): TGTGCCAGCAACAGGGGGGGAGGGTTCACTGAAGCTTTCTTT.

The chain recombines TRBV7-2 with TRBJ2-7, with TRBD2 matching over 11 bases. Trimming removed 1 base from V and 0 bases from J; junction bases left unmatched: 5. The CDR3 is 17 amino acids. Germline CDR1 reads SGHTA; CDR2 reads FQGNSA. In nucleotides, the CDR3 is TGTGCCAGCAGCTTAGGTGCTAGCGGGAGGAGCTCCTACGAGCAGTACGTC. This sequence encodes CASSLGASGRSSYEQYV.

Regarding this clone: Other DNA sequences in this sample translate to the same CDR3. J is TRBJ2-5 and V is TRBV18; 9 nucleotides align to TRBD1. V shed 2 bases, J shed 5 bases, and the junction held 0 bases outside the gene matches. The CDR3 sequence is 13 residues long. Looked up from germline, CDR1 is KGHSH and CDR2 is LQKENI. The DNA of the CDR3 is TGTGCCAGCTCACCAGGGACAGGGGAGACCCAGTACTTC. Residues: CASSPGTGETQYF.

The chain couples TRBV10-3 to TRBJ2-7; 10 bases are shared with TRBD2. V dropped 5 bases and J dropped 6; count of bases not matched to a gene: 4. The germline V gene encodes CDR1 ENHRY and CDR2 SYGVKD. The CDR3 covers 13 residues. CDR3: CAISLAGGFEQYV. The CDR3 region has the DNA TGTGCCATCAGTTTAGCGGGAGGTTTCGAGCAGTACGTC.